Below, 30 T cell receptor beta chains from the same sample are listed, as sequenced in a study of OX40 agonist ivuxolimab in advanced cancers. The table came from immunoSEQ multiplex PCR; TCRdb's copy has only in-frame clones and leaves some out. The profile shows roughly 48,000 clones, over 80% of them singletons. Sequenced material: CD4+ or CD8+ T cells sorted from blood, taken in a trial of the OX40 agonist ivuxolimab. The receptors were sampled from an adult with an advanced solid tumor such as melanoma, head and neck, liver or kidney cancer.

The J gene is TRBJ2-3, the V gene TRBV10-1; 9 positions match TRBD2. This CDR3 spans 17 amino acids. After removal of 0 bases from V and 2 bases from J, the junction contained 6 bases not matched to a gene. Germline loops: CDR1 WNHNN, CDR2 SYGVQD (reference sequence). CDR3 nucleotide sequence: TGCGCCAGCAGTGAGTCGAATGAGCGGGGGGACACAGATACGCAGTATTTT. Translation: CASSESNERGDTDTQYF.

The CDR3 loop reads CASSQDSSGGAYNEQFF. The CDR3 DNA sequence: TGTGCCAGCAGCCAAGATTCTAGCGGGGGGGCCTACAATGAGCAGTTCTTC. The rearrangement uses TRBV14 and TRBJ2-1, with 12 bases that match TRBD2. The CDR3 spans 17 residues. CDR1 is SGHDN and CDR2 is FVKESK in the germline V gene. V lost 0 bases, J lost 2 bases, and 2 bases stayed unmatched.

The chain links TRBV9 to TRBJ2-1; D remains ambiguous. Trimming removed 0 bases from V and 3 bases from J, with 13 bases in between. Germline values: CDR1 SGDLS, CDR2 YYNGEE. The CDR3 has 16 residues. The chain's CDR3 is CASSVATGSVYNEQFF. DNA for the CDR3: TGTGCCAGCAGCGTAGCTACCGGTTCGGTCTACAATGAGCAGTTCTTC.

V is TRBV9 and J is TRBJ1-6, with TRBD1 matching over 8 bases. The CDR3 extends over 15 amino acids. Germline V gene sequence: CDR1 SGDLS, CDR2 YYNGEE. The J segment lost 9 bases and the V segment lost 3 bases, leaving 8 bases of the junction unmatched. The CDR3 nucleotides are TGTGCCAGCAGCGGACAGGGGTTTTCGGTTTCACCCCTCCACTTT. It yields the protein CASSGQGFSVSPLHF. The full variable domain, with the rest looked up from reference TRBV9 and TRBJ1-6, is DSGVTQTPKHLITATGQRVTLRCSPRSGDLSVYWYQQSLDQGLQFLIQYYNGEERAKGNILERFSAQQFPDLHSELNLSSLELGDSALYFCASSGQGFSVSPLHFGNGTRLTVT.

This clone was detected only once. The chain combines TRBV7-2 with TRBJ2-5; 7 bases match TRBD1. CDR1 SGHTA and CDR2 FQGNSA come from the germline V gene. This CDR3 spans 14 amino acids. V lost 6 bases, J lost 5 bases, and 9 bases stayed unmatched. The CDR3 region is CASSRDSRKETQYF. The CDR3 nucleotides read TGTGCCAGCAGTAGGGACAGTAGAAAGGAGACCCAGTACTTC. The variable domain in full, completed from reference TRBV7-2 and TRBJ2-5, reads GAGVSQSPSNKVTEKGKDVELRCDPISGHTALYWYRQSLGQGLEFLIYFQGNSAPDKSGLPSDRFSAERTGGSVSTLTIQRTQQEDSAVYLCASSRDSRKETQYFGPGTRLLVL.

J is TRBJ2-5 and V is TRBV18; D is uncertain. Per the germline V gene, CDR1 is KGHSH and CDR2 is LQKENI. V was trimmed by 0 bases and J by 5 bases, leaving 7 bases between them. The CDR3 is 13 amino acids. CDR3 in amino acids: CASSPPIRETQYF. CDR3 nucleotides: TGTGCCAGCTCACCACCAATTAGGGAGACCCAGTACTTC.

The chain uses TRBV4-1 and TRBJ2-2; 9 nucleotides agree with TRBD2. J was trimmed by 5 bases and V by 10 bases; bases with no gene match: 17. The germline gives CDR1 MGHRA, CDR2 YSYEKL. The CDR3 spans 17 residues. CDR3 loop: CANRHSGGYKRTGELFF. The CDR3 DNA follows: TGCGCCAACAGACATAGCGGGGGCTATAAAAGGACCGGGGAGCTGTTTTTT.

The rearrangement uses TRBV6-5 and TRBJ2-3; no definite D call. The CDR3 covers 14 residues. From germline, CDR1 is MNHEY and CDR2 SVGAGI. V lost 10 bases and J lost 3, with 17 bases in between. The CDR3: CATRRGPRTDTQYF. Here the CDR3 DNA reads TGTGCCACCCGACGAGGCCCGCGGACAGATACGCAGTATTTT.

The rearrangement links TRBV4-1 to TRBJ2-5, with D possibly being TRBD2 (6 bases). V was trimmed by 1 base and J by 4 bases, leaving 10 bases between them. The CDR3 runs to 14 residues. The germline CDR1 and CDR2 sequences are MGHRA and YSYEKL. For the CDR3, the DNA is TGCGCCAGCAGCCAAGTAGGGAGGCGAGAGACCCAGTACTTC. Translating gives CASSQVGRRETQYF.

This CDR3 reads CASSPRVGLTSNTEAFF. As DNA, the CDR3 is TGTGCCAGCTCACCACGAGTGGGGCTCACCTCGAACACTGAAGCTTTCTTT. The genes are TRBV18 and TRBJ1-1; D perhaps matches TRBD1 (5 bases). The V end was cut by 1 base, the J end by 1 base, with 16 bases between. The germline gives CDR1 KGHSH, CDR2 LQKENI. The CDR3 runs 17 residues.

This chain links TRBV7-2 with TRBJ1-1; no clear D gene. This CDR3 has 13 residues. CDR1 is SGHTA and CDR2 is FQGNSA in the germline V gene. V was trimmed by 6 bases and J by 0 bases, leaving 8 bases between them. CDR3 DNA sequence: TGTGCCAGCAGAAGGGAGTTGAACACTGAAGCTTTCTTT. Protein sequence: CASRRELNTEAFF.

The chain combines TRBV7-9 with TRBJ1-5; no clear D. There are 14 residues in the CDR3. V gave up 3 bases and J gave up 3 bases, with 9 bases separating them. Germline V gene lookup returns CDR1 SEHNR and CDR2 FQNEAQ (reference sequence). CDR3 loop: CASSFSSSNQPQHF. CDR3 bases: TGTGCCAGCAGCTTTTCGTCATCCAATCAGCCCCAGCATTTT. The full variable domain, in which reference TRBV7-9 and TRBJ1-5 provide the parts outside the CDR3, is DTGVSQNPRHKITKRGQNVTFRCDPISEHNRLYWYRQTLGQGPEFLTYFQNEAQLEKSRLLSDRFSAERPKGSFSTLEIQRTEQGDSAMYLCASSFSSSNQPQHFGDGTRLSIL.

The V and J genes are TRBV18 and TRBJ1-3, with unresolved D. The ends were cut back, 1 base at V and 4 bases at J, with 11 bases in the middle. Germline loops: CDR1 KGHSH, CDR2 LQKENI. The CDR3 sequence is 15 residues long. CDR3 DNA: TGTGCCAGCTCACCACGACCCTCGGAAGGAAACACCATATATTTT. This encodes CASSPRPSEGNTIYF.

The rearrangement joins TRBV9 to TRBJ1-1, with 9 bases matching TRBD1. Germline CDR1 SGDLS, CDR2 YYNGEE. The CDR3 runs to 14 residues. The J segment lost 4 bases and the V segment lost 5 bases, leaving 6 bases of the junction unmatched. This chain's CDR3 is CASRTGTGITEAFF. CDR3 sequence (DNA): TGTGCCAGCAGGACCGGGACAGGGATCACTGAAGCTTTCTTT.

The gene calls are TRBV29-1 and TRBJ2-7; 15 bases are a match to TRBD2. V was clipped by 1 base and J by 4 bases; unmatched bases: 2. CDR1 is SQVTM and CDR2 is ANQGSEA in the germline V gene. The length of the CDR3 is 15 residues. CDR3 region: CSVEGGTSGGYEQYF. The CDR3 coding sequence is TGCAGCGTTGAAGGTGGGACTAGCGGGGGGTACGAGCAGTACTTC.

The V call is TRBV27, the J call TRBJ2-7, with 9 bases that match TRBD1. Germline CDR1 is MNHEY and CDR2 is SMNVEV (reference sequence). The CDR3 has 14 amino acids. V shed 5 bases, J shed 3 bases, and the junction held 5 bases outside the gene matches. CDR3 in amino acids: CASSPRTGDYEQYF. The CDR3 DNA reads TGTGCCAGCAGTCCCCGGACAGGGGACTACGAGCAGTACTTC.

J is TRBJ1-2 and V is TRBV6-5; perhaps TRBD1 as D (6 bases). There are 14 residues in the CDR3. Trimming took 7 bases from V and 4 from J, leaving 16 bases between them. Germline-derived CDR1 and CDR2 are MNHEY and SVGAGI. Here the CDR3 reads CASTLSRGGYGYTF. In nucleotides, the CDR3 is TGTGCCAGCACCCTAAGCAGGGGAGGCTATGGCTACACCTTC.

The V call is TRBV5-6, the J call TRBJ2-5, with 12 positions matching TRBD2. CDR1 SGHDT and CDR2 YYEEEE come from the germline V gene. The CDR3 loop spans 17 amino acids. V shed 4 bases, J shed 5 bases, and the junction held 12 bases outside the gene matches. CDR3 nucleotide sequence: TGTGCCAGCAGCCCACGGACTAGCGGGGCTCCCCGGGAGACCCAGTACTTC. Translating it yields CASSPRTSGAPRETQYF.

The chain recombines TRBV2 with TRBJ1-1, with D possibly being TRBD1 (5 bases). CDR1 and CDR2 from the germline V gene are SNHLY and FYNNEI. Trimming stripped 6 bases from V and 7 bases from J, with 9 bases between. The CDR3 consists of 11 residues. CDR3 in DNA: TGTGCCAGCAGAGGGGACGGTGAAGCTTTCTTT. It encodes CASRGDGEAFF.

The chain has TRBV7-2 and TRBJ2-7; 7 bases match TRBD2. V was pared by 0 bases and J by 0 bases, with 8 bases of the junction left unmatched. The V gene's germline CDR1 is SGHTA and CDR2 FQGNSA. The CDR3 has 17 residues. DNA for the CDR3: TGTGCCAGCAGCTTAGCGGGGAGGGGCCCAGGCTCCTACGAGCAGTACTTC. It encodes CASSLAGRGPGSYEQYF. The full variable domain, completed using reference TRBV7-2 and TRBJ2-7, is GAGVSQSPSNKVTEKGKDVELRCDPISGHTALYWYRQSLGQGLEFLIYFQGNSAPDKSGLPSDRFSAERTGGSVSTLTIQRTQQEDSAVYLCASSLAGRGPGSYEQYFGPGTRLTVT.

The V gene is TRBV7-2, the J gene TRBJ2-7, with D perhaps matching TRBD2 (6 bases). CDR3 length: 11 residues. Per germline, CDR1 SGHTA and CDR2 FQGNSA. Trimming removed 4 bases from V and 7 bases from J, with 8 bases in between. CDR3 sequence (DNA): TGTGCCAGCAGCTCCGGGACTGAGCAGTACTTC. Translating gives CASSSGTEQYF.

The CDR3 DNA follows: TGTGCCAGCAGCGCTAGCGGGGTGGACAATGAGCAGTTCTTC. Translation: CASSASGVDNEQFF. The J gene is TRBJ2-1, the V gene TRBV7-9; TRBD2 aligns across 9 bases. Losses at the gene ends were 5 bases for V and 5 bases for J; bases not matched to a gene: 4. This CDR3 spans 14 amino acids. Germline-derived CDR1 and CDR2 are SEHNR and FQNEAQ (reference sequence).

The J gene is TRBJ2-7, the V gene TRBV5-8; D is tentatively TRBD1 or TRBD2 (6 bases each). The CDR3 has 14 residues. Germline V gives CDR1 SGHTS, CDR2 YDEGEE. V lost 3 bases and J lost 5, with 15 bases in between. CDR3 coding DNA: TGTGCCAGCAGCTCACTAATGGGGGGCGACGAGCAGTACTTC. This encodes CASSSLMGGDEQYF.

This chain uses TRBV29-1 with TRBJ1-1, with D uncertain. Germline V gives CDR1 SQVTM, CDR2 ANQGSEA. The V end lost 0 bases, the J end lost 0 bases, and 11 bases lay between the germline ends. The CDR3 sequence is 15 residues long. CDR3 DNA: TGCAGCGTTGAAGATTCCGGACTAATGAACACTGAAGCTTTCTTT. Encoded protein: CSVEDSGLMNTEAFF.

This clone appeared a few times. V gene TRBV6-4 combines with J gene TRBJ2-1; D is possibly TRBD2 (6 bases). This CDR3 is 19 amino acids long. Germline V gene data show CDR1 as MRHNA and CDR2 as SNTAGT. Trimming cost V 2 bases and J 5 bases, with 25 bases left between them. The CDR3 coding sequence is TGTGCCAGCAGTGACGTGGGCCCAGGACTAATTGGTCCCAACAATGAGCAGTTCTTC. Protein sequence: CASSDVGPGLIGPNNEQFF.

V usage is TRBV9 and J usage is TRBJ1-3; D not certain. The CDR3 has 16 residues. Trimming shortened V by 0 bases and J by 0 bases, and 10 bases separated the two germline ends. The V gene's germline CDR1 is SGDLS and CDR2 YYNGEE. The chain's CDR3 is CASSVDPDPSGNTIYF. CDR3 DNA sequence: TGTGCCAGCAGCGTAGACCCGGATCCCTCTGGAAACACCATATATTTT.

The chain recombines TRBV18 with TRBJ1-2; no definite D call. Germline CDR1 reads KGHSH; CDR2 reads LQKENI. V gave up 4 bases and J gave up 2 bases, with 14 bases separating them. The CDR3 totals 15 residues. The CDR3 protein is CASSQEFDQNYGYTF. CDR3 bases: TGTGCCAGCTCACAGGAGTTTGACCAAAACTATGGCTACACCTTC.

The V gene is TRBV10-3, the J gene TRBJ2-5; D possibly corresponds to TRBD2 (6 bases). The CDR3 has 13 residues. Per germline, CDR1 ENHRY and CDR2 SYGVKD. V dropped 6 bases and J dropped 3 bases, with 11 bases sitting between them. CDR3 bases: TGTGCCATCAGGCGGGGATACGAAGAGACCCAGTACTTC. This sequence encodes CAIRRGYEETQYF.

This chain links TRBV29-1 with TRBJ2-6; D unresolved. The CDR3 totals 12 residues. CDR1 is SQVTM, CDR2 ANQGSEA, per germline. Trimming took off 5 bases at V and 2 bases at J, with 4 bases between the two ends. As DNA, the CDR3 is TGCAGCGTTCAGACTGGGGCCAACGTCCTGACTTTC. Translating it yields CSVQTGANVLTF. The whole variable domain, remainder taken from reference TRBV29-1 and TRBJ2-6, is SAVISQKPSRDICQRGTSLTIQCQVDSQVTMMFWYRQQPGQSLTLIATANQGSEATYESGFVIDKFPISRPNLTFSTLTVSNMSPEDSSIYLCSVQTGANVLTFGAGSRLTVL.

This rearrangement joins TRBV9 to TRBJ1-2; 10 nucleotides agree with TRBD1. Germline CDR1 SGDLS, CDR2 YYNGEE. V shed 3 bases, J shed 6 bases, and the junction held 5 bases outside the gene matches. The CDR3 runs to 14 residues. DNA of the CDR3: TGTGCCAGCAGCGACCGGGACAGGGGTCATGGCTACACCTTC. As protein: CASSDRDRGHGYTF.